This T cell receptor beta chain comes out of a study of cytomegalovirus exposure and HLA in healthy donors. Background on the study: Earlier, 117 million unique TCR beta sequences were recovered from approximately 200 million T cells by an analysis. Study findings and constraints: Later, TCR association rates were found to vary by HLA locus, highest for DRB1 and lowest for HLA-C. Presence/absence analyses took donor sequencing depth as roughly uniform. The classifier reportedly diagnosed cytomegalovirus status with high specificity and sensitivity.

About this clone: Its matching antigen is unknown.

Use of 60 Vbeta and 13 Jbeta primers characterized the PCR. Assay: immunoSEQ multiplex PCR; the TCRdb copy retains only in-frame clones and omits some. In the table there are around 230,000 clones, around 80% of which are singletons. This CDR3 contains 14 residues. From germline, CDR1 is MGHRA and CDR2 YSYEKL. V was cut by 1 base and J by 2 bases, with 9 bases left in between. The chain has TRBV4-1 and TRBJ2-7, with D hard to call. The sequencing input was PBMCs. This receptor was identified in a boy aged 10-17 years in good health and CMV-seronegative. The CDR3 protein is CASSQVGGTYEQYF. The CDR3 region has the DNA TGCGCCAGCAGCCAAGTAGGCGGAACCTACGAGCAGTACTTC.